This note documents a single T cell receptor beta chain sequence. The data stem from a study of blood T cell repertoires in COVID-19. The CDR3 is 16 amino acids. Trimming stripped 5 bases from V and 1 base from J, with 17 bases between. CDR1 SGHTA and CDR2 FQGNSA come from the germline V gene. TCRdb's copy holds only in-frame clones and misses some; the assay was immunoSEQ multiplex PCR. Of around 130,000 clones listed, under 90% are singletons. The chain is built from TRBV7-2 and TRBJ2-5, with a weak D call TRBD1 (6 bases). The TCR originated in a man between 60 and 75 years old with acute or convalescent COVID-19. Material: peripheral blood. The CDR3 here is CASSLNPGTLQETQYF. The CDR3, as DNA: TGTGCCAGCAGCCTAAACCCCGGGACACTCCAAGAGACCCAGTACTTC.